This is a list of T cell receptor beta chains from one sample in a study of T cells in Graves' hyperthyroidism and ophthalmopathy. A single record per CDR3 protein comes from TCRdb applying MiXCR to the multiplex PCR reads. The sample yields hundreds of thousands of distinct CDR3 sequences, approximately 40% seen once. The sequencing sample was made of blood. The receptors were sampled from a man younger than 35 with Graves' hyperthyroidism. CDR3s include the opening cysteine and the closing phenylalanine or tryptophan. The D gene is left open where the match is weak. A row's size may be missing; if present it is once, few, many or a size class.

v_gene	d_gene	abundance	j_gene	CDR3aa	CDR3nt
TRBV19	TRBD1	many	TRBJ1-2	CASTFGRDRAYYGYTF	TGTGCCAGTACCTTTGGCCGGGACAGGGCATACTATGGCTACACCTTC
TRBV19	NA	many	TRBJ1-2	CASSKWGAGYGYTF	TGTGCCAGTAGTAAGTGGGGCGCAGGGTATGGCTACACCTTC
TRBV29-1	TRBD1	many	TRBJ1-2	CSVTEQGPYGYTF	TGCAGCGTGACAGAACAGGGGCCCTATGGCTACACCTTC
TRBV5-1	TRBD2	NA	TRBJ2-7	CASSLVRENHEQYF	TGCGCCAGCAGCTTGGTGCGGGAGAATCACGAGCAGTACTTC
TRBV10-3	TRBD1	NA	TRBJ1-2	CASSQGGLRGYTF	TGTGCCAGCAGCCAGGGGGGGTTACGTGGCTACACCTTC
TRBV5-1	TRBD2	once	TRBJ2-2	CASSRGLARDTGELFF	TGCGCCAGCAGCAGGGGACTAGCAAGGGACACCGGGGAGCTGTTTTTT
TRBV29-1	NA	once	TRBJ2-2	CSGTYETGELFF	TGCAGCGGGACGTATGAGACCGGGGAGCTGTTTTTT
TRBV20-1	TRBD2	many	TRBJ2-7	CSAQREGEQYF	TGCAGTGCTCAGCGGGAGGGCGAGCAGTACTTC
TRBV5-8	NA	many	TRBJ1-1	CASSFFGTEAFF	TGTGCCAGCAGCTTCTTCGGGACAGAAGCTTTCTTT
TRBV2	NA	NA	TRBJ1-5	CASSFLGLNQPQHF	TGTGCCAGCAGTTTTCTGGGCCTTAATCAGCCCCAGCATTTT
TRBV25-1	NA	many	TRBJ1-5	CASSGSFAFPGTHNQPQHF	TGTGCCAGCAGTGGGTCCTTTGCCTTTCCCGGGACACATAATCAGCCCCAGCATTTT
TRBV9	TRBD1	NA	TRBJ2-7	CASSTRDRGRNEQYF	TGTGCCAGCAGCACCCGGGACAGGGGGCGCAACGAGCAGTACTTC
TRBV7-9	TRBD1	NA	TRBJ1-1	CASSQLQGARTEAFF	TGCGCCAGCAGCCAGCTACAGGGGGCGCGGACTGAAGCTTTCTTT
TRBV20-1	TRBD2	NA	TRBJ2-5	CSARVRLAVETQYF	TGCAGTGCTAGAGTCCGGCTAGCGGTGGAGACCCAGTACTTC
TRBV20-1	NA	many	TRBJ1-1	CSAQQGGVNTEAFF	TGCAGTGCTCAACAGGGAGGCGTGAACACTGAAGCTTTCTTT
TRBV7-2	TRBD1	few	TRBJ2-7	CASNRGMGEQYF	TGTGCCAGCAACAGGGGCATGGGCGAGCAGTACTTC
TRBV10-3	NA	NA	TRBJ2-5	CASSRRQTTTYSNQPQYF	TGTGCCAGCAGTCGTCGACAGACGACTACTTATAGCAATCAGCCCCAGTACTTC
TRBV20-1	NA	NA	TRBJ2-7	CSAVLGIPSYEQYF	TGCAGTGCAGTCTTGGGCATACCCTCCTACGAGCAGTACTTC
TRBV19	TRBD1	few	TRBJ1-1	CASSPWTGANTEAFF	TGTGCCAGTAGTCCCTGGACAGGGGCGAACACTGAAGCTTTCTTT
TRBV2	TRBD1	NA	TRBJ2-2	CASSPTGGYSGELFF	TGTGCCAGCAGCCCGACAGGGGGCTATTCGGGGGAGCTGTTTTTT
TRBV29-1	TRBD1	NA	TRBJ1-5	CSLQGQGQPQHF	TGCAGTTTACAGGGGCAGGGTCAGCCCCAGCATTTT
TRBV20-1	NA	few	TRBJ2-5	CSARDRASNQETQYF	TGCAGTGCTAGAGATCGGGCTAGCAACCAAGAGACCCAGTACTTC
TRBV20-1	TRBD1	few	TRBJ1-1	CSARAGTGVGTEAFF	TGCAGTGCTCGGGCCGGGACAGGGGTTGGCACTGAAGCTTTCTTT
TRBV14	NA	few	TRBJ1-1	CASSQEGQGALAAFF	TGTGCCAGCAGCCAAGAAGGGCAGGGAGCCTTAGCAGCTTTCTTT
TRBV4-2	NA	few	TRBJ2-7	CASSAETNDYEQYF	TGTGCCAGCAGCGCCGAAACCAATGACTACGAGCAGTACTTC
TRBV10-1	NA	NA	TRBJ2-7	CASSGGASGTYEQYF	TGCGCCAGCAGTGGGGGGGCTAGCGGAACCTACGAGCAGTACTTC
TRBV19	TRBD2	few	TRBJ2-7	CASSPREGPYEQYF	TGTGCCAGTAGCCCTCGGGAGGGGCCCTACGAGCAGTACTTC
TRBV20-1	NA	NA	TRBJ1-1	CSARDWTAENTEAFF	TGCAGTGCTAGAGATTGGACAGCGGAGAACACTGAAGCTTTCTTT
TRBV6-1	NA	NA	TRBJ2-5	CASSEGPSYQETQYF	TGTGCCAGCAGTGAAGGGCCCTCGTACCAAGAGACCCAGTACTTC
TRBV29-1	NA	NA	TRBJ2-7	CSVEWDGDVTYEQYF	TGCAGCGTTGAATGGGACGGAGATGTAACCTACGAGCAGTACTTC
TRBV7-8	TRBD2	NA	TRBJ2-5	CASSLFAGGIQETQYF	TGTGCCAGCAGCTTATTCGCGGGGGGGATCCAAGAGACCCAGTACTTC
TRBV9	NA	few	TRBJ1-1	CASSGAGLETFF	TGTGCCAGCAGTGGGGCAGGGCTGGAAACTTTCTTT
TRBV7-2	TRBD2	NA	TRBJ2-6	CASSTPRGVTEAF	TGTGCCAGCAGCACGCCCCGGGGGGTCACTGAAGCTTTC